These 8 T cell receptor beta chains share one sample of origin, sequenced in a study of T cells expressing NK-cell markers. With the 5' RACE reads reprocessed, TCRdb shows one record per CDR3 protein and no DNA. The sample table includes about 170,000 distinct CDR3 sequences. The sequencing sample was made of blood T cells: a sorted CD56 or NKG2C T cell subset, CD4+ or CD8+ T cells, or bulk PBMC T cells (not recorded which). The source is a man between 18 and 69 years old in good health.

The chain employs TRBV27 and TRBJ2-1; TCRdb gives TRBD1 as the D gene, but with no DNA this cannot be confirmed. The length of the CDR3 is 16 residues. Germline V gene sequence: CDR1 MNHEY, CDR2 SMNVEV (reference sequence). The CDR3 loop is CASSLFGTGGGDEQFF.

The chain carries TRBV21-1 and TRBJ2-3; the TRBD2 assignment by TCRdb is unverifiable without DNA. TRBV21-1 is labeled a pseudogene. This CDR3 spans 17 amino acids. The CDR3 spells CASSAQTSGESTDTQYF.

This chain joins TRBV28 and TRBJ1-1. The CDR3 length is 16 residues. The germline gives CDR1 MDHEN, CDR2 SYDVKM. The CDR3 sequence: CASTTDKFPLNTEAFF.

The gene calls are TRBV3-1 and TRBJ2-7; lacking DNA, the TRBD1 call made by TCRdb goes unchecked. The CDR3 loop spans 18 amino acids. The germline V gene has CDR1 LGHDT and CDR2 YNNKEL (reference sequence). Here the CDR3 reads CASSQGERDPQNEYEQYF.

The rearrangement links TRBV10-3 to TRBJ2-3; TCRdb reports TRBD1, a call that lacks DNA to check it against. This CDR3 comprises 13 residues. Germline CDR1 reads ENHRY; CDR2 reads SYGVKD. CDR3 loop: CAIRGTDTDTQYF.

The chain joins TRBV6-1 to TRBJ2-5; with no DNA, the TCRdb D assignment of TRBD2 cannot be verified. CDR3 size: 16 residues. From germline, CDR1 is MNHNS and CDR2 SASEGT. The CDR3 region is CASSPPGSGGPETQYF.

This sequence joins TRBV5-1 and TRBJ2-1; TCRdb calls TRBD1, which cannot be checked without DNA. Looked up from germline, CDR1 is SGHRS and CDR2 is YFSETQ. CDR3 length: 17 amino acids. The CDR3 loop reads CASSLYKRGAAYNEQFF.

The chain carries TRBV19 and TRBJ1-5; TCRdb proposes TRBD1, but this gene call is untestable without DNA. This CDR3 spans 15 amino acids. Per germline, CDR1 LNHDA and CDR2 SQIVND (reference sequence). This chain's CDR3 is CASSIVGAGHQPQHF.